The source of this T cell receptor beta chain is a study of metastatic and nonmetastatic thyroid tumors. About this clone: One end of the junction is discordant with germline, which a read error may explain.

Original processing methods: The authors used CDR3 differences across clinicopathological groups to build a distant-metastasis classifier for papillary thyroid cancer. TCRdb reprocessed the PCR reads via MiXCR. These V and J calls derive from TCRdb rather than the authors' analysis. This table has just under 20,000 clones, approximately 24% appearing once. CDR3 length: 15 amino acids. Germline V CDR1 and CDR2: LGHDT, YNNKEL (reference sequence). There were no patients who had received any treatment before thyroid surgery. The receptor was isolated from a male donor with papillary thyroid cancer or a benign thyroid nodule (not recorded which). Some clones in this sample may be carry-over from other donors' samples. The J gene is TRBJ2-5, the V gene TRBV3-1, with a tentative D call TRBD2 (5 bases). Sequenced input: tumor tissue. DNA for the CDR3: TGTGCCAGCCGCCAATGGGCCAGGTCGGGGGAGACCCAGTACTTC. It is translated as CASRQWARSGETQYF.